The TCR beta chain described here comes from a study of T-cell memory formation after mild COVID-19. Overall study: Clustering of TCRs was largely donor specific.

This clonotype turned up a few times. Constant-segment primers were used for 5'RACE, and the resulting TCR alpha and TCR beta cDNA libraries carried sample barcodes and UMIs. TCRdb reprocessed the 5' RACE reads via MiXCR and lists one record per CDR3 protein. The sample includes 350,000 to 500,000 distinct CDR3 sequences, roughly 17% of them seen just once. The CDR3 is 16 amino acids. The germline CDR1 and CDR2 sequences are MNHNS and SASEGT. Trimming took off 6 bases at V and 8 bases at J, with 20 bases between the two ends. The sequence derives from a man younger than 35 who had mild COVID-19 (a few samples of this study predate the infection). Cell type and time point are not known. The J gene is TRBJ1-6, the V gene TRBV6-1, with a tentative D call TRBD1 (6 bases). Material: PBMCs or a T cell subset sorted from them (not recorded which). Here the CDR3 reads CASRDLRGLYDSPLHF. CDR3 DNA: TGTGCCAGCAGAGACCTCCGGGGGCTGTATGATTCACCCCTCCACTTT.